One T cell receptor (beta chain) is described in this entry. Its antigen is as yet unknown. From germline, CDR1 is LNHDA and CDR2 SQIVND (reference sequence). This CDR3 spans 13 amino acids. Trimming cost V 9 bases and J 5 bases; bases outside gene matches: 7. This sample stems from a study of cytomegalovirus exposure and HLA in healthy donors. Study-wide results and caveats: High specificity and sensitivity for cytomegalovirus status were reported for the classifier. Most TCR sequences were seen very rarely across donors, but some public TCRs occurred in many.

The donors were part of the validation cohort of roughly 110 subjects. That cohort was separate from the first cohort, which comprised some 670 subjects. Here immunoSEQ multiplex PCR was the method, and the copy in TCRdb shows in-frame clones only, minus some. Counted here are roughly 180,000 clones, about 80% occurring once; the ten biggest clones make up over 5.5%. The TCR was taken from a man between 18 and 35 years old in good health and CMV-seropositive. The source material was PBMCs. The J gene is TRBJ1-1, the V gene TRBV19, with 9 positions matching TRBD1. The CDR3 coding sequence is TGTGCCAGCACAACAGGGGGCTGGACTGAAGCTTTCTTT. Translating it yields CASTTGGWTEAFF.